This TCR beta chain was documented in a study of shared clonotypes between healthy human individuals. Genomic DNA of every subset was divided equally among multiple immunoSEQ plates. Libraries were prepared by immunoSEQ multiplex PCR; TCRdb keeps only in-frame clonotypes and omits some of them. Of hundreds of thousands of clones detected, less than 80% appear once; the ten largest clones hold roughly 1.9%. Germline loops: CDR1 MNHEY, CDR2 SVGAGI. The CDR3 is 16 residues long. The study, taken as a whole, reports: With few donors, the genetic and exposure-history diversity represented was limited. For naive CD4 cells, approximately 4.7% of clonotypes were shared across a handful of donors. The authors expected sequencing depth to affect clonotype sharing among donors.

With regard to this clone: Its specificity is not known. Germline is not matched at one junction end, which may reflect a read error.

The specimen was memory CD4+ T cells sorted from blood. Subset noted: CD45RA-negative fraction. The gene calls are TRBV6-5 and TRBJ1-5, with D unclear. The clonotype comes from a woman in her 30s in good health. The CDR3 here is CASSYYRAQDNQPQHF. The CDR3 DNA sequence: TGTGCCAGCAGCTACTACCGGGCCCAGGACAATCAGCCCCAGCATTTT.